This T cell receptor beta chain was documented in a study of CD8+ T cells in alopecia areata. Germline V gives CDR1 SGHRS, CDR2 YFSETQ. This CDR3 has 16 amino acids. The V segment lost 4 bases and the J segment 2 bases; nucleotides outside the gene matches: 10. RNA was extracted and reverse transcribed into cDNA as the sequencing template. Method: immunoSEQ multiplex PCR; TCRdb's copy keeps in-frame clones and lacks some. In the table there are 190,000 or so clones, roughly 64% of which are singletons. The treatment is: oral pan-JAK inhibitor, 5-10 mg twice daily. This clonotype originated in a human donor with alopecia areata. The material sequenced was CD8+ T cells sorted from blood, taken at week 24, from a patient treated with tofacitinib. The rearrangement links TRBV5-1 to TRBJ1-1, with 8 nucleotides matching TRBD1. The CDR3 DNA follows: TGCGCCAGCAGCCAAACGAGGACAGGGTTAAACACTGAAGCTTTCTTT. This encodes CASSQTRTGLNTEAFF.